The next 25 T cell receptor beta chains were all read from a single sample in a study of Graves' ophthalmopathy and Graves' hyperthyroidism. Beta-chain TCR CDR3 regions were amplified from RNA transcripts. RT-PCR was first run with HTBI primers, then multiplex PCR in a second round. TCRdb re-called the multiplex PCR reads with MiXCR, one entry per CDR3 protein. The sample contains 500,000 to 600,000 distinct CDR3 sequences, approximately 37% of which appear only once. Input material: peripheral blood or thyroid tissue (not recorded which). These receptors were collected from an adult man with Graves' hyperthyroidism.

This clonotype was found once. The chain couples TRBV29-1 to TRBJ1-4, with a possible D match to TRBD1 (5 bases). The V and J ends lost 8 bases and 7 bases respectively, with 11 bases between them. The CDR3 spans 11 residues. Germline loops: CDR1 SQVTM, CDR2 ANQGSEA. The CDR3 nucleotides are TGCAGCCTCCAAGGGGCTGAAAAACTGTTTTTT. The encoded protein is CSLQGAEKLFF.

This clonotype was found many times. The chain carries TRBV7-8 and TRBJ2-6; a possible D gene is TRBD1 (6 bases). V was clipped by 5 bases and J by 3 bases, with 11 bases between them. The CDR3 has 15 amino acids. Looked up from germline, CDR1 is SGHVS and CDR2 is FQNEAQ. The CDR3 region is CASSLGAYGANVLTF. CDR3 bases: TGTGCCAGCAGCCTGGGGGCGTATGGGGCCAACGTCCTGACTTTC.

CDR3 residues: CASSLAPGQNYEQYF. The CDR3 nucleotides are TGTGCCAGCAGCTTAGCCCCGGGACAGAACTACGAGCAGTACTTC. The chain employs TRBV7-8 and TRBJ2-7; 7 bases line up with TRBD1. Germline lookup yields CDR1 SGHVS and CDR2 FQNEAQ. The CDR3 is made up of 15 amino acids. After removal of 0 bases from V and 3 bases from J, the junction contained 5 bases not matched to a gene.

This clonotype was seen ten or more times. The DNA for the CDR3 is TGCAGCGTTGCAGGGACAGAGGAGACCCAGTACTTC. Translation gives CSVAGTEETQYF. This rearrangement joins TRBV29-1 to TRBJ2-5; 7 nucleotides line up with TRBD1. There are 12 residues in the CDR3. CDR1 is SQVTM and CDR2 is ANQGSEA in the germline V gene. V was pared by 4 bases and J by 5 bases, with 4 bases of the junction left unmatched.

This clonotype was observed a handful of times. The V gene is TRBV28, the J gene TRBJ2-5, with TRBD2 matching 9 bases. J was trimmed by 3 bases and V by 3 bases; bases with no gene match: 8. Germline CDR1 MDHEN, CDR2 SYDVKM. The CDR3 spans 16 residues. In DNA, the CDR3 is TGTGCCAGCAGTTTTTTGAGCGGGGGGTTAAAAGAGACCCAGTACTTC. Protein: CASSFLSGGLKETQYF.

This clonotype was observed many times. The V gene is TRBV5-1, the J gene TRBJ2-5; a weak D match, TRBD2 (6 bases). From germline, CDR1 is SGHRS and CDR2 YFSETQ. The CDR3 runs to 13 residues. Between the trimmed V and J ends, which lost 5 bases and 2 bases, there was a span of 10 bases. The chain's CDR3 is CASRVGGQETQYF. The CDR3 DNA reads TGCGCCAGCAGAGTCGGGGGACAAGAGACCCAGTACTTC.

This clonotype was counted ten times or more. J is TRBJ1-1 and V is TRBV5-8; the match to TRBD1 covers 7 bases. This CDR3 has 18 residues. From germline, CDR1 is SGHTS and CDR2 YDEGEE. The V segment lost 5 bases and the J segment 0 bases; nucleotides outside the gene matches: 16. The CDR3 sequence: CASRTLGTVVRMNTEAFF. The CDR3 bases are TGTGCCAGCAGAACACTCGGGACAGTAGTTCGCATGAACACTGAAGCTTTCTTT.

The J gene is TRBJ1-4, the V gene TRBV12-3 or TRBV12-4, with D possibly being TRBD1 (6 bases). Between the trimmed V and J ends, which lost 7 bases and 2 bases, there was a span of 11 bases. This CDR3 region has 14 residues. The CDR3 protein is CASKGGETNEKLFF. For the CDR3, the DNA is TGTGCCAGCAAGGGGGGGGAGACTAATGAAAAACTGTTTTTT.

Note on this clonotype: Mismatch with germline at one junction end may stem from a read error. CDR3 amino acids: CASSPGTDYKQYF. DNA of the CDR3: TGTGCCAGCAGCCCCGGGACAGACTACAAGCAGTACTTC. J is TRBJ2-7 and V is TRBV7-9; 7 nucleotides agree with TRBD1. Germline CDR1 is SEHNR and CDR2 is FQNEAQ (reference sequence). This CDR3 comprises 13 residues.

The chain couples TRBV15 to TRBJ2-5; D may be TRBD1 (6 bases). The germline V and J ends were trimmed by 3 bases and 4 bases, with 18 bases remaining between them. Germline V gene lookup returns CDR1 LNHNV and CDR2 YYDKDF (reference sequence). The CDR3 is made up of 16 amino acids. The DNA of the CDR3 is TGTGCCACCAGCAGTCCAGGGACCTTAGGGGGAGAGACCCAGTACTTC. Amino acids: CATSSPGTLGGETQYF. The full variable domain, with the rest looked up from reference TRBV15 and TRBJ2-5, is DAMVIQNPRYQVTQFGKPVTLSCSQTLNHNVMYWYQQKSSQAPKLLFHYYDKDFNNEADTPDNFQSRRPNTSFCFLDIRSPGLGDTAMYLCATSSPGTLGGETQYFGPGTRLLVL.

Ten or more counts support this clonotype. V is TRBV29-1 and J is TRBJ1-1, with 8 bases identical to TRBD1. Germline V CDR1 and CDR2: SQVTM, ANQGSEA. This CDR3 contains 15 residues. V was clipped by 6 bases and J by 5 bases; unmatched bases: 14. The CDR3 region is CSVPWTGSQGTEAFF. CDR3 DNA sequence: TGCAGCGTACCCTGGACAGGGAGTCAAGGAACTGAAGCTTTCTTT. The full variable domain, with the rest looked up from reference TRBV29-1 and TRBJ1-1, is SAVISQKPSRDICQRGTSLTIQCQVDSQVTMMFWYRQQPGQSLTLIATANQGSEATYESGFVIDKFPISRPNLTFSTLTVSNMSPEDSSIYLCSVPWTGSQGTEAFFGQGTRLTVV.

On this clonotype itself: This may come from a read error, since a much larger clone is one base off. The chain has TRBV5-1 and TRBJ2-7, with TRBD2 matching 13 bases. The CDR3 is 19 residues long. Per germline, CDR1 SGHRS and CDR2 YFSETQ. The CDR3 coding sequence is TGTGCCAGCAGCGTAGGACTAGCGGGAGTCAGACCACCTTACCACGAGCAGTACTTC. Translating gives CASSVGLAGVRPPYHEQYF. Together with reference TRBV5-1 and TRBJ2-7, the CDR3 gives the full variable domain: KAGVTQTPRYLIKTRGQQVTLSCSPISGHRSVSWYQQTPGQGLQFLFEYFSETQRNKGNFPGRFSGRQFSNSRSEMNVSTLELGDSALYLCASSVGLAGVRPPYHEQYFGPGTRLTVT.

In this sample, this clonotype turned up many times. V and J are TRBV9 and TRBJ1-2; D is possibly TRBD1 (5 bases). V was shortened by 3 bases and J by 5 bases, with 11 bases between the two germline ends. From germline, CDR1 is SGDLS and CDR2 YYNGEE. This CDR3 comprises 13 residues. DNA for the CDR3: TGTGCCAGCAGCGGGACGACAGAATATGGCTACACCTTC. This encodes CASSGTTEYGYTF.

This clonotype was counted ten times or more. V gene TRBV6-1 combines with J gene TRBJ2-5, with 8 bases fitting TRBD1. The germline CDR1 and CDR2 sequences are MNHNS and SASEGT. V lost 8 bases, J lost 4 bases, and 9 bases stayed unmatched. The CDR3 contains 14 residues. This CDR3 is CASDRGIVLETQYF. The CDR3 nucleotides read TGTGCCAGCGACAGGGGAATCGTTCTAGAGACCCAGTACTTC.

The chain is built from TRBV7-8 and TRBJ1-4; 7 bases are shared with TRBD1. The CDR3 length is 16 residues. J was trimmed by 4 bases and V by 1 base; bases with no gene match: 6. Germline V CDR1 and CDR2: SGHVS, FQNEAQ. CDR3 coding DNA: TGTGCCAGCAGCTTAGGACAGGGTCGCCTTAATGAAAAACTGTTTTTT. This gives the protein CASSLGQGRLNEKLFF. Full variable domain (remainder filled in from reference TRBV7-8 and TRBJ1-4): GAGVSQSPRYKVAKRGQDVALRCDPISGHVSLFWYQQALGQGPEFLTYFQNEAQLDKSGLPSDRFFAERPEGSVSTLKIQRTQQEDSAVYLCASSLGQGRLNEKLFFGSGTQLSVL.

The chain couples TRBV24-1 to TRBJ1-5; the D is unclear. CDR3 length: 13 residues. Trimming cost V 5 bases and J 11 bases, with 15 bases left between them. Germline lookup yields CDR1 KGHDR and CDR2 SFDVKD. CDR3 region: CATSGHSQETQHF. CDR3 nucleotides: TGTGCCACCAGTGGACATAGCCAAGAGACCCAGCATTTT.

This clonotype came up many times. The chain is built from TRBV5-8 and TRBJ2-7; 9 nucleotides agree with TRBD1. J gave up 6 bases and V 0 bases, and 4 bases lay outside the gene matches. Germline CDR1 is SGHTS and CDR2 is YDEGEE. The CDR3 is 14 amino acids. As DNA, the CDR3 is TGTGCCAGCAGCTTGGGGGACAGGGCAACCGAGCAGTACTTC. Amino acid sequence: CASSLGDRATEQYF.

This clonotype was seen only once. A single base separates this from a much larger clone, so it may be a read error. The CDR3 carries no conserved terminal phenylalanine or tryptophan, so it likely arises from a read error. The chain uses TRBV13 and TRBJ2-7; maybe TRBD2 (5 bases). Germline CDR1 is PRHDT and CDR2 is FYEKMQ (reference sequence). The CDR3 loop spans 13 amino acids. V lost 11 bases and J 5 bases, leaving 19 bases between the germline ends. CDR3 in amino acids: CAVRRVGLDEQYL. For the CDR3, the DNA is TGTGCCGTCCGGCGAGTTGGACTTGACGAGCAGTACCTC.

On this clonotype: A read error may be the cause here, since a much bigger clone is one base away. V gene TRBV24-1 combines with J gene TRBJ1-2; no clear D. This CDR3 comprises 14 residues. Germline V gives CDR1 KGHDR, CDR2 SFDVKD. CDR3 region: CATGDFTANYGYTF. In DNA, the CDR3 is TGTGCCACCGGTGATTTTACAGCGAACTATGGCTACACCTTC.

This clonotype was picked up a small number of times. J is TRBJ1-5 and V is TRBV5-4; D is unresolved. From germline, CDR1 is SGHNT and CDR2 YYREEE (reference sequence). The CDR3 loop spans 16 amino acids. Trimming removed 6 bases from V and 1 base from J, with 17 bases in between. CDR3 protein: CASKPPGKTSNQPQHF. The CDR3 DNA reads as TGTGCCAGCAAGCCCCCCGGGAAGACGAGCAATCAGCCCCAGCATTTT.

The DNA for the CDR3 is TGTGCCACCAGTGATGCTGCTAGCGGGAGGGCCCCAGAGACCCAGTACTTC. Translation gives CATSDAASGRAPETQYF. The chain recombines TRBV24-1 with TRBJ2-5; 12 nucleotides match TRBD2. Germline V gene sequence: CDR1 KGHDR, CDR2 SFDVKD. This CDR3 has 17 residues. V was clipped by 3 bases and J by 4 bases; unmatched bases: 8.

The sample holds many counts of this clonotype. V gene TRBV7-2 combines with J gene TRBJ1-2, with unresolved D. The length of the CDR3 is 15 residues. Germline V gives CDR1 SGHTA, CDR2 FQGNSA. V dropped 6 bases and J dropped 5 bases, with 19 bases sitting between them. This CDR3 is CASSLSSPPEYGYTF. The CDR3 bases are TGTGCCAGCAGTCTTAGTTCGCCCCCTGAGTATGGCTACACCTTC.

The V and J genes are TRBV7-3 and TRBJ2-5; no definite D call. The J call may be in error: the DNA end matches TRBJ2-1 better. CDR1 and CDR2 from the germline V gene are SGHTA and FQGTGA. The CDR3 totals 13 residues. The CDR3 protein is CASSLFDYLEQFF. DNA for the CDR3: TGTGCCAGCAGCTTATTTGATTACCTGGAGCAGTTCTTC.

This clonotype occurred many times. This chain uses TRBV11-2 with TRBJ2-5; D gene unclear. With 0 bases removed from V and 7 bases from J, the gap between germline ends came to 6 bases. The V gene's germline CDR1 is SGHAT and CDR2 FQNNGV. The CDR3 totals 12 residues. The CDR3 loop is CASSLDVGTQYF. The CDR3 nucleotides are TGTGCCAGCAGCTTAGATGTAGGGACCCAGTACTTC.

About this clonotype: A read error may produce the germline difference seen at one junction end. The chain joins TRBV7-9 to TRBJ2-2, with TRBD2 matching over 14 bases. CDR1 is SEHNR, CDR2 FQNEAQ, per germline (reference sequence). The CDR3 totals 17 residues. CDR3: CASSIIGLAGGTGELLF. CDR3 DNA: TGTGCCAGCAGTATTATTGGACTAGCGGGGGGCACCGGGGAGCTGCTTTTT.